Included here is one TCR beta chain sequence, with context. These data come from a study of control samples from healthy donors and cancer patients. The assay was immunoSEQ multiplex PCR, and TCRdb's table has in-frame clones only and misses some. The table lists some 120,000 clones, 93% of them singletons. The CDR3 is 14 amino acids. V lost 3 bases to trimming and J lost 4 bases, with 12 bases between them. Looked up from germline, CDR1 is LGHDT and CDR2 is YNNKEL (reference sequence). The source is a man under 40 in good health. Sequencing used blood. V usage is TRBV3-1 (or the pseudogene TRBV3-2) and J usage is TRBJ2-5; no clear D gene. The CDR3 region has the DNA TGTGCCAGCAGCCACCAGTTGTCTTTAGAGACCCAGTACTTC. This codes for CASSHQLSLETQYF.